The 32 T cell receptor beta chains below were found in one sample sequenced in a study of blood T cells in healthy people across ages. Using a J-beta primer mix together with a sample-barcoded 5' primer, a second PCR was run for roughly 7 to 11 cycles. MiXCR was run by TCRdb on the 5' RACE reads, yielding one entry per CDR3 protein. The profile shows over 1,500,000 distinct CDR3 sequences, 35% to 50% of them singletons. The material sequenced was blood. Receptor source: a human donor in good health.

The table lists this clonotype with a few counts. One junction end does not reproduce the germline sequence, and a read error may be involved. V is TRBV20-1 and J is TRBJ2-1; no reliable D call. Germline V gene data show CDR1 as DFQATT and CDR2 as SNEGSKA (reference sequence). The CDR3 has 14 amino acids. CDR3 protein: CSAGDRQAYNEQFF. The CDR3 DNA is TGCAGTGCTGGAGATCGCCAAGCATACAATGAGCAGTTCTTC.

The rearrangement joins TRBV2 to TRBJ2-4, with a tentative D call TRBD1 (5 bases). This CDR3 has 18 amino acids. Germline CDR1 and CDR2: SNHLY and FYNNEI. Trimming shortened V by 1 base and J by 1 base, and 17 bases separated the two germline ends. The CDR3 DNA reads as TGTGCCAGCAGTGAAGGGGCAGGGTTTTCGATTGCCAAAAACATTCAGTACTTC. It codes for CASSEGAGFSIAKNIQYF.

CDR3 DNA: TGTGCCAGCAGCTCCCGGACAGGGGGGGAGGCCCAGTACTTC. It yields the protein CASSSRTGGEAQYF. The V call is TRBV7-2, the J call TRBJ2-5; 10 bases line up with TRBD1. With V trimmed by 4 bases and J by 9 bases, 8 bases remained unmatched. CDR3 length: 14 residues. Per the germline V gene, CDR1 is SGHTA and CDR2 is FQGNSA.

This chain joins TRBV7-9 and TRBJ2-1; 8 positions match TRBD1. The length of the CDR3 is 12 residues. Germline V gene data show CDR1 as SEHNR and CDR2 as FQNEAQ (reference sequence). V shed 4 bases, J shed 15 bases, and the junction held 8 bases outside the gene matches. The CDR3 nucleotides are TGTGCCAGCAGCTGGACAGGGATTGTAAGGTTCTTC. It specifies CASSWTGIVRFF.

The genes are TRBV29-1 and TRBJ2-3, with D tentatively TRBD1 (5 bases). The CDR3 runs 16 residues. CDR1 SQVTM and CDR2 ANQGSEA come from the germline V gene. V was clipped by 4 bases and J by 3 bases, with 20 bases between them. CDR3 loop: CSVVRERQMCTDTQYF. The CDR3 DNA reads as TGCAGCGTTGTTAGAGAGAGACAGATGTGTACAGATACGCAGTATTTT.

This clonotype showed up just a few times. This chain connects TRBV12-3 or TRBV12-4 to TRBJ2-7, with TRBD1 matching 7 bases. The CDR3 totals 14 residues. V dropped 5 bases and J dropped 5; count of bases not matched to a gene: 9. The CDR3 nucleotides read TGTGCCAGCAGTCGAACTACAGGGGTCAACGAGCAGTACTTC. Protein sequence: CASSRTTGVNEQYF.

This clonotype was recorded at least ten times. The chain has TRBV5-6 and TRBJ1-2; 9 nucleotides agree with TRBD1. The CDR3 is 15 amino acids. Germline CDR1 SGHDT, CDR2 YYEEEE. V lost 3 bases and J lost 5; bases outside the gene matches: 8. The DNA for the CDR3 is TGTGCCAGCAGCTCTACCGGGACAGGGTCATATGGCTACACCTTC. Protein sequence: CASSSTGTGSYGYTF.

This clonotype has more than one count but fewer than ten. The gene calls are TRBV7-3 and TRBJ2-1; D is possibly TRBD2 (5 bases). The CDR3 totals 14 residues. Germline CDR1 is SGHTA and CDR2 is FQGTGA. V was shortened by 0 bases and J by 5 bases, with 8 bases between the two germline ends. Here the CDR3 DNA reads TGTGCCAGCAGCTTAACTCGGCGGGACAATGAGCAGTTCTTC. It translates to CASSLTRRDNEQFF.

This clonotype was recorded once. The rearrangement joins TRBV5-1 to TRBJ1-2; D possibly corresponds to TRBD1 (5 bases). Germline loops: CDR1 SGHRS, CDR2 YFSETQ. The CDR3 runs to 12 residues. V was trimmed by 4 bases and J by 10 bases, leaving 14 bases between them. CDR3 loop: CASSLPSGIYTF. The CDR3 DNA follows: TGCGCCAGCAGCCTACCTTCAGGGATCTACACCTTC.

The J gene is TRBJ2-1, the V gene TRBV14, with TRBD1 identical over 11 bases. Unmatched junction bases numbered 8, after V lost 1 base and J lost 6 bases. From germline, CDR1 is SGHDN and CDR2 FVKESK. The CDR3 covers 17 residues. The CDR3 here is CASSQGRPGTGGNEQFF. The CDR3 nucleotides read TGTGCCAGCAGCCAAGGGCGGCCCGGGACAGGGGGCAATGAGCAGTTCTTC.

The chain links TRBV5-1 to TRBJ2-7; 9 bases are shared with TRBD1. Germline values: CDR1 SGHRS, CDR2 YFSETQ. The CDR3 covers 16 residues. V lost 0 bases to trimming and J lost 0 bases; unmatched junction nucleotides: 4. CDR3 region: CASSLGTGVPSYEQYF. For the CDR3, the DNA is TGCGCCAGCAGCTTGGGGACAGGGGTTCCCTCCTACGAGCAGTACTTC.

This clonotype has only a few counts. The chain recombines TRBV28 with TRBJ1-2; D is unresolved. The CDR3 length is 12 residues. V lost 4 bases, J lost 7 bases, and 10 bases lay in between. CDR1 is MDHEN, CDR2 SYDVKM, per germline. CDR3 sequence: CASSSGNSGYTF. The CDR3 DNA reads as TGTGCCAGCAGTTCCGGGAATAGTGGCTACACCTTC.

The sample holds a few counts of this clonotype. The chain carries TRBV6-5 and TRBJ1-4; no definite D call. V dropped 0 bases and J dropped 7 bases, with 12 bases sitting between them. Germline V gene sequence: CDR1 MNHEY, CDR2 SVGAGI. This CDR3 has 15 residues. This CDR3 is CASSYSELGFEKLFF. The CDR3 region has the DNA TGTGCCAGCAGTTACTCAGAGCTCGGGTTTGAAAAACTGTTTTTT.

J is TRBJ2-3 and V is TRBV7-6; 7 nucleotides match TRBD1. Per the germline V gene, CDR1 is SGHVS and CDR2 is FNYEAQ. The ends lost 2 bases at V and 1 base at J; junction bases unmatched: 6. The CDR3 has 16 amino acids. CDR3 residues: CASSLRSGTGTDTQYF. Here the CDR3 DNA reads TGTGCCAGCAGCTTACGGTCGGGGACAGGCACAGATACGCAGTATTTT.

There are a few counts of this clonotype. The V gene is TRBV7-9, the J gene TRBJ2-5; the D gene is possibly TRBD2 (7 bases). Germline V gene sequence: CDR1 SEHNR, CDR2 FQNEAQ (reference sequence). The CDR3 extends over 15 amino acids. V was pared by 2 bases and J by 11 bases, with 21 bases between. DNA for the CDR3: TGTGCCAGCAGCTTATTGTCGGGGGGCGAGGTAGAGCAGTACTTC. Translation gives CASSLLSGGEVEQYF.

The chain links TRBV20-1 to TRBJ1-2; no definite D call. The CDR3 sequence is 12 residues long. Germline CDR1 is DFQATT and CDR2 is SNEGSKA (reference sequence). The germline V and J ends were trimmed by 1 base and 8 bases, with 11 bases remaining between them. CDR3 nucleotide sequence: TGCAGTGCTAGAGGGACCCGCTGGGGCTACACCTTC. This encodes CSARGTRWGYTF.

The chain uses TRBV6-6 and TRBJ2-7; 8 bases line up with TRBD1. This CDR3 contains 13 residues. V trimming: 7 bases; J trimming: 6 bases; junction bases outside the gene matches: 8. Germline lookup yields CDR1 MNHNY and CDR2 SVGAGI (reference sequence). The CDR3 sequence: CASIGQGRSEQYF. The CDR3, as DNA: TGTGCCAGCATTGGACAGGGAAGGTCCGAGCAGTACTTC.

CDR3 amino acids: CASSQDLSGAQPQHF. The CDR3 bases are TGCGCCAGCAGCCAAGATCTCTCGGGGGCTCAGCCCCAGCATTTT. The chain uses TRBV4-3 and TRBJ1-5; weak D call: TRBD1 (6 bases). This CDR3 has 15 amino acids. The germline V gene encodes CDR1 LGHNA and CDR2 YSLEER. The V and J ends lost 0 bases and 6 bases respectively, with 12 bases between them.

This clonotype was seen more than once but under ten times. The V and J genes are TRBV20-1 and TRBJ1-2; D remains ambiguous. CDR3 length: 16 amino acids. The V gene's germline CDR1 is DFQATT and CDR2 SNEGSKA (reference sequence). V shed 0 bases and J shed 4 bases, with 18 bases lying between them. CDR3 protein: CSARDMQAWAGYGYTF. CDR3 bases: TGCAGTGCTAGAGATATGCAGGCCTGGGCGGGCTATGGCTACACCTTC.

The chain combines TRBV18 with TRBJ1-4; no clear D gene. This CDR3 spans 14 amino acids. The V end lost 3 bases, the J end lost 0 bases, and 5 bases lay between the germline ends. Per the germline V gene, CDR1 is KGHSH and CDR2 is LQKENI. CDR3 coding DNA: TGTGCCAGCTCACCTTTCTCAACTAATGAAAAACTGTTTTTT. This sequence encodes CASSPFSTNEKLFF.

The chain employs TRBV7-2 and TRBJ1-2; D is possibly TRBD1 (6 bases). Germline V lookup: CDR1 SGHTA, CDR2 FQGNSA. Deletions cut 0 bases from V and 1 base from J, with 12 bases between. CDR3 length equals 16 residues. CDR3 in amino acids: CASSLALGGDNYGYTF. As DNA, the CDR3 is TGTGCCAGCAGCTTAGCGCTAGGGGGGGATAACTATGGCTACACCTTC.

This clonotype was counted between two and nine times. The chain links TRBV9 to TRBJ2-1; 10 bases line up with TRBD2. V gave up 1 base and J gave up 7 bases; unmatched junction bases: 17. CDR1 and CDR2 from the germline V gene are SGDLS and YYNGEE. The CDR3 is 19 residues long. CDR3 DNA sequence: TGTGCCAGCAGCGTATCGACAGGGCCCACTAGCGGGGCGAGAAATGAGCAGTTCTTC. Translation gives CASSVSTGPTSGARNEQFF.

The rearrangement links TRBV13 to TRBJ2-7; D unclear. The V end was cut by 5 bases, the J end by 0 bases, with 8 bases between. Germline CDR1 PRHDT, CDR2 FYEKMQ (reference sequence). CDR3 size: 13 residues. This chain's CDR3 is CASSRANSYEQYF. CDR3 nucleotides: TGTGCCAGCAGCCGTGCGAACTCCTACGAGCAGTACTTC.

This clonotype has more than one count but fewer than ten. This chain joins TRBV6-5 and TRBJ2-5; 15 nucleotides line up with TRBD2. Germline CDR1 and CDR2: MNHEY and SVGAGI. CDR3 length equals 17 residues. Losses at the gene ends were 0 bases for V and 4 bases for J; bases not matched to a gene: 3. Here the CDR3 DNA reads TGTGCCAGCAGTTACTCGCTGGGACTAGCGGGGGGAGAGACCCAGTACTTC. This gives the protein CASSYSLGLAGGETQYF.

This clonotype was seen only a few times. The chain is built from TRBV28 and TRBJ2-1, with 7 bases identical to TRBD1. Germline V gene lookup returns CDR1 MDHEN and CDR2 SYDVKM. With V trimmed by 7 bases and J by 8 bases, 14 bases remained unmatched. The CDR3 totals 15 residues. CDR3 nucleotide sequence: TGTGCCAGCACCCCACAGGGGAACGGGTATCATGAGCAGTTCTTC. Amino acid sequence: CASTPQGNGYHEQFF.

The sample holds a few counts of this clonotype. Compared with germline, one end of the junction differs, possibly owing to a read error. The chain has TRBV10-3 and TRBJ1-6, with unresolved D. CDR1 and CDR2 (germline): ENHRY, SYGVKD. The CDR3 is 14 amino acids. CDR3 region: CAIRESYSNSPLHF. DNA for the CDR3: TGTGCCATCAGGGAGTCTTATTCTAATTCACCCCTCCACTTT.

The chain carries TRBV20-1 and TRBJ2-2, with D perhaps given as TRBD1 or TRBD2 (5 bases each). V lost 0 bases, J lost 5 bases, and 13 bases lay in between. Germline CDR1 is DFQATT and CDR2 is SNEGSKA (reference sequence). There are 15 residues in the CDR3. This CDR3 reads CSARDYSWGTGELFF. CDR3 nucleotides: TGCAGTGCTAGAGATTACTCCTGGGGGACCGGGGAGCTGTTTTTT.

The J gene is TRBJ2-7, the V gene TRBV3-1; either TRBD1 or TRBD2 may fit D (5 bases each). Germline V gene lookup returns CDR1 LGHDT and CDR2 YNNKEL (reference sequence). V was clipped by 0 bases and J by 0 bases, with 15 bases between them. This CDR3 region has 17 residues. The CDR3 region is CASSQDWDPVSSYEQYF. CDR3 DNA: TGTGCCAGCAGCCAAGACTGGGACCCCGTGAGCTCCTACGAGCAGTACTTC.

This clonotype was observed a handful of times. The chain has TRBV20-1 and TRBJ1-2; possible D gene TRBD1, 5 bases. The CDR3 totals 14 residues. CDR1 is DFQATT and CDR2 is SNEGSKA in the germline V gene (reference sequence). Trimming took off 2 bases at V and 3 bases at J, with 13 bases between the two ends. The CDR3 DNA reads as TGCAGTGCTAGAAGGTCGGGGGAAGACTATGGCTACACCTTC. It specifies CSARRSGEDYGYTF.

This chain uses TRBV6-2 or TRBV6-3 with TRBJ2-7; TRBD2 matches 7 bases. Trimming took 2 bases from V and 2 from J; bases not matched to a gene: 12. The CDR3 consists of 17 residues. Germline loops: CDR1 MNHEY, CDR2 SVGEGT. DNA of the CDR3: TGTGCCAGCAGTTACGAGTTATCGCTAGCGGTGACCTACGAGCAGTACTTC. It is translated as CASSYELSLAVTYEQYF.

This sequence joins TRBV12-3 or TRBV12-4 and TRBJ2-1; 8 bases agree with TRBD1. The CDR3 is made up of 15 amino acids. V gave up 1 base and J gave up 8 bases; unmatched junction bases: 7. DNA for the CDR3: TGTGCCAGCAGTTTAGGGGCAGGGGGCTCCTATGAGCAGTTCTTC. It codes for CASSLGAGGSYEQFF.

The rearrangement uses TRBV5-1 and TRBJ2-2, with D perhaps matching TRBD2 (5 bases). The CDR3 sequence is 15 residues long. Germline V gene sequence: CDR1 SGHRS, CDR2 YFSETQ. Between the trimmed V and J ends, which lost 4 bases and 4 bases, there was a span of 14 bases. The CDR3 region has the DNA TGCGCCAGCAGCCTCGAGGAGGTCGCCACCGGGGAGCTGTTTTTT. Its protein is CASSLEEVATGELFF.